This TCR beta chain was sequenced in a study of beta chain features in type 1 diabetes. Germline V CDR1 and CDR2: LGHNA, YNFKEQ. The CDR3 is 22 residues long. With V trimmed by 0 bases and J by 2 bases, 17 bases remained unmatched. Expressed TCRB transcripts were sequenced, since all the RNA that had been isolated was reverse transcribed. Repertoires were generated with immunoSEQ multiplex PCR, while TCRdb's copy carries only in-frame clones and drops some. The repertoire holds hundreds of thousands of clones, around a sixth seen once, with 0.02% to 0.025% in the top ten. The specimen was naive CD4+ T cells from blood. The sequence derives from a woman aged 18-35 years in good health. The rearrangement links TRBV4-2 to TRBJ2-4; TRBD2 matches 12 bases. The chain's CDR3 is CASSQDQRSSGRAFWSKNIQYF. CDR3 nucleotide sequence: TGTGCCAGCAGCCAAGATCAAAGGTCTAGCGGGAGGGCCTTCTGGTCCAAAAACATTCAGTACTTC.